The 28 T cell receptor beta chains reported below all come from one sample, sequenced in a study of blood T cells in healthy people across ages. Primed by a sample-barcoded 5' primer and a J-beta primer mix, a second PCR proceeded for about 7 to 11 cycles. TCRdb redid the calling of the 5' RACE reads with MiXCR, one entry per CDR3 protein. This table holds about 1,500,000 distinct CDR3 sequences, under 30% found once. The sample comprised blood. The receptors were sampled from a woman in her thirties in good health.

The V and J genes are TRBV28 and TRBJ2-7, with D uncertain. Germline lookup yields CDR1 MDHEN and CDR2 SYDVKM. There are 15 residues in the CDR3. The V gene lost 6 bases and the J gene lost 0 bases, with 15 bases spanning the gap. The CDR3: CASRLLRNSSYEQYF. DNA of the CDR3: TGTGCCAGCAGGCTCCTTCGGAACAGCTCCTACGAGCAGTACTTC.

The CDR3 is CASSLGGMGNEQFF. DNA for the CDR3: TGTGCCAGCAGCTTAGGGGGAATGGGCAATGAGCAGTTCTTC. The chain has TRBV7-8 and TRBJ2-1, with D hard to call. This CDR3 has 14 amino acids. Germline V gene lookup returns CDR1 SGHVS and CDR2 FQNEAQ. The germline V and J ends were trimmed by 1 base and 6 bases, with 10 bases remaining between them.

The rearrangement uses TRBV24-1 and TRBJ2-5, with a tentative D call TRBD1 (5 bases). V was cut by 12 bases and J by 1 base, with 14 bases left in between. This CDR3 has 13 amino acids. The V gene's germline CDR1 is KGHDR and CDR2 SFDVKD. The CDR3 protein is CAAGRQLQETQYF. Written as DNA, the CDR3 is TGTGCCGCCGGTCGACAGCTCCAAGAGACCCAGTACTTC.

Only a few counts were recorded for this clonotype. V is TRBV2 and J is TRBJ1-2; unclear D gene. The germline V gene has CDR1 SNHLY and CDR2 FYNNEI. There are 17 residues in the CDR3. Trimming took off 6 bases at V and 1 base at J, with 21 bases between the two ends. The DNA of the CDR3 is TGTGCCAGCAGCGACCCGCGTTGGGGATCTGATAACTATGGCTACACCTTC. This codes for CASSDPRWGSDNYGYTF.

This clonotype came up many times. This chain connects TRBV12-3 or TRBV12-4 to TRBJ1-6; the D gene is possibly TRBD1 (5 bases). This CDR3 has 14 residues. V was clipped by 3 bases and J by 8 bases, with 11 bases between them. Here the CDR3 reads CASSFDSSYSPLHF. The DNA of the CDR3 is TGTGCCAGCAGTTTTGACAGTTCCTATTCACCCCTCCACTTT.

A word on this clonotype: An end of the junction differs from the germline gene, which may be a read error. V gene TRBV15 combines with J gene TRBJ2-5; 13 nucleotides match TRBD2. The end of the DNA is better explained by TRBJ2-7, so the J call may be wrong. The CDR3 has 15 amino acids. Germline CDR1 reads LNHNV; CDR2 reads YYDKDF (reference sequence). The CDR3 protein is CAASRLAGGGYEQYF. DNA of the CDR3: TGTGCCGCCAGCAGACTAGCGGGGGGCGGGTACGAGCAGTACTTC.

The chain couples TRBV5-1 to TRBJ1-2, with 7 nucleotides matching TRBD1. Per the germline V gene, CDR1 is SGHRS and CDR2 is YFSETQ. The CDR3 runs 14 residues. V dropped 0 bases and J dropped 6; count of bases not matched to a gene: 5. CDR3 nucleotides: TGCGCCAGCAGCTTGGACAGGGGAATGAATGGCTACACCTTC. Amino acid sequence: CASSLDRGMNGYTF.

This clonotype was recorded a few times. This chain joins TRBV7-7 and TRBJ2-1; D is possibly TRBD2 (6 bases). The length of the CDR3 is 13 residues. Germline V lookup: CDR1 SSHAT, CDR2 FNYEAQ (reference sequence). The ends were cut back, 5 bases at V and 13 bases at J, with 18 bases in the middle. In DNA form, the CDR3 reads TGTGCCAGCAGCCGTACACCGGGGGAGACCCAGTTCTTC. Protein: CASSRTPGETQFF.

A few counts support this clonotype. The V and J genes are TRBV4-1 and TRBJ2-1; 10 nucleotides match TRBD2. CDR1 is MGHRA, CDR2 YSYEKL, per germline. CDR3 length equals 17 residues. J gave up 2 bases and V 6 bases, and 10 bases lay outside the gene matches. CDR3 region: CASSRPRAGGPYNEQFF. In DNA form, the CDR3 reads TGCGCCAGCAGTCGGCCAAGAGCGGGGGGGCCCTACAATGAGCAGTTCTTC.

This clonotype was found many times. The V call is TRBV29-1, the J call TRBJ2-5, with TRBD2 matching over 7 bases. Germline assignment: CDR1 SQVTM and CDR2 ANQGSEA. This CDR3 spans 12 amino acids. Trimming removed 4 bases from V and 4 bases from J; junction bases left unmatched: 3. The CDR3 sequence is CSVGLAGETQYF. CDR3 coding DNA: TGCAGCGTTGGTTTAGCGGGAGAGACCCAGTACTTC.

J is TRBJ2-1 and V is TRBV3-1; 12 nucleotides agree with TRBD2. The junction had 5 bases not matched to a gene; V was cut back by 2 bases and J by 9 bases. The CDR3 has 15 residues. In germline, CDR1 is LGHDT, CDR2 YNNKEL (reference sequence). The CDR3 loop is CASSQLAGGTVEQFF. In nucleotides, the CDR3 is TGTGCCAGCAGCCAACTAGCGGGAGGGACGGTTGAGCAGTTCTTC.

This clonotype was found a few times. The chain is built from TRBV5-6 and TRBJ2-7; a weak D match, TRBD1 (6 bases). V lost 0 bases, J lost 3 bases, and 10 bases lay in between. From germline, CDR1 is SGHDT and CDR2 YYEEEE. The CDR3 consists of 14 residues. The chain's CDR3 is CASSLGDNYYEQYF. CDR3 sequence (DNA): TGTGCCAGCAGCTTGGGGGACAACTACTACGAGCAGTACTTC.

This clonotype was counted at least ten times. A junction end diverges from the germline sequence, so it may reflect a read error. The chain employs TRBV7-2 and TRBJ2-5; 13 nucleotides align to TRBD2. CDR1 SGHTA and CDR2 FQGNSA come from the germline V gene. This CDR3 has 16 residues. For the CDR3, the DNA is TGCGCCAGCAGCTTAAGACTAGCGGGGGGACGAGAGACCCAGTACTTC. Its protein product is CASSLRLAGGRETQYF.

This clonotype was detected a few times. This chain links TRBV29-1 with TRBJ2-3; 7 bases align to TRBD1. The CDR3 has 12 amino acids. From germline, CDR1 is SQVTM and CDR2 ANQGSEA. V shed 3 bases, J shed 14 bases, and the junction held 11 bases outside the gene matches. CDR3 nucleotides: TGCAGCGTTGACATAGCCGGGACAGAGGGGTATTTT. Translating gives CSVDIAGTEGYF.

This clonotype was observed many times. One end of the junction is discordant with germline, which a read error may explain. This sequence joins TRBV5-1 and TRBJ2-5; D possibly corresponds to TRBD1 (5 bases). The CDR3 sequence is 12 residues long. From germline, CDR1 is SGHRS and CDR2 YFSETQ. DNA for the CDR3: TGTGCCAGCAGCTTAGGGGAAGAGACCCAGTACTTC. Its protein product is CASSLGEETQYF.

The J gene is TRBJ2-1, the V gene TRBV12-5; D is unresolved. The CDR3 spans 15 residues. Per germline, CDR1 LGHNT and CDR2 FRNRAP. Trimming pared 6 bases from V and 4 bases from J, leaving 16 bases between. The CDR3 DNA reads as TGTGCTAGTGGAAAAGGCCAGGACCAATACAATGAGCAGTTCTTC. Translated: CASGKGQDQYNEQFF.

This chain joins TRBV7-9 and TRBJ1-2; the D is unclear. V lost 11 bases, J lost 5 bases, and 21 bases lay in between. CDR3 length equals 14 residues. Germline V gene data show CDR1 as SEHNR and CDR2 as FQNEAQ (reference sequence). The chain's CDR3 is CASTDGIKGYGYTF. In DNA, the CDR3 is TGTGCCTCCACGGACGGAATCAAAGGGTATGGCTACACCTTC.

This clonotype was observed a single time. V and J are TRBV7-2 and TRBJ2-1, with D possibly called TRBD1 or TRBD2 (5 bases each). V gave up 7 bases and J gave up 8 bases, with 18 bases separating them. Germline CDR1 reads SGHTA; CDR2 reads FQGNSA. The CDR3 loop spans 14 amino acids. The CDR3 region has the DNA TGTGCCAGCAACAAAGAGGCTAGCAGGGATGAGCAGTTCTTC. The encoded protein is CASNKEASRDEQFF.

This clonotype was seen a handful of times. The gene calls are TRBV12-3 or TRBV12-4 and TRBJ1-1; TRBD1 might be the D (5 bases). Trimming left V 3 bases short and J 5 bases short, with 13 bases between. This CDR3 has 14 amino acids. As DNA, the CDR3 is TGTGCCAGCAGTTTCAACGGGGCGGGGACTGAAGCTTTCTTT. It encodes CASSFNGAGTEAFF.

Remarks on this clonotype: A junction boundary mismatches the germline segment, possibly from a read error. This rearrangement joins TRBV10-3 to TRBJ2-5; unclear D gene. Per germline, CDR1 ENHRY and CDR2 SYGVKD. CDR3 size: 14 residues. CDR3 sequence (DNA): TGTGTCATCAGTGAAGAAGTGTCCACAATAGAGCAGTACTTC. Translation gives CVISEEVSTIEQYF.

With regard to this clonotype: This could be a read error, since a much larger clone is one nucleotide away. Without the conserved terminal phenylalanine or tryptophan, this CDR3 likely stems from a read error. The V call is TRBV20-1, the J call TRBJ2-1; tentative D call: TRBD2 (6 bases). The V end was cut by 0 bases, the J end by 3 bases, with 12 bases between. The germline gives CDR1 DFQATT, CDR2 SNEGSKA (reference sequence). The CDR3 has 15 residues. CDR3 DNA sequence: TGCAGTGCTAGAGATGGAGCGGGCGGCTACAATGAGCAGTTCTTA. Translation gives CSARDGAGGYNEQFL.

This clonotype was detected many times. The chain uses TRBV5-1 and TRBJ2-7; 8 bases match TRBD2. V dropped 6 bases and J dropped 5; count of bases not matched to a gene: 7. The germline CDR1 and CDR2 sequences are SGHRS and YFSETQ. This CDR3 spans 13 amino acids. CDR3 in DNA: TGCGCCAGCAAAGGGACTAGTTCTGACGAGCAGTACTTC. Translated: CASKGTSSDEQYF.

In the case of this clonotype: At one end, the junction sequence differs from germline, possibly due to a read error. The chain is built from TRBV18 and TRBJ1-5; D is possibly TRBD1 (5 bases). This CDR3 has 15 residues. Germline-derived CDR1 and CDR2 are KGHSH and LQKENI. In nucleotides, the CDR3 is TGTGCTAGCTCACCACGGGACTCCCAAGGCCAGCCCCAGCATTTT. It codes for CASSPRDSQGQPQHF.

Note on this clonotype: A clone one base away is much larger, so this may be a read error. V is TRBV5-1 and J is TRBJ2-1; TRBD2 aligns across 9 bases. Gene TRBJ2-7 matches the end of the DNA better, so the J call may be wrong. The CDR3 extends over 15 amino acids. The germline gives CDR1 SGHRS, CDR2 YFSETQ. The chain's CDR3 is CASSIAGVLYNEQYF. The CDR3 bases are TGCGCCAGCAGCATAGCGGGGGTACTCTACAATGAGCAGTACTTC.

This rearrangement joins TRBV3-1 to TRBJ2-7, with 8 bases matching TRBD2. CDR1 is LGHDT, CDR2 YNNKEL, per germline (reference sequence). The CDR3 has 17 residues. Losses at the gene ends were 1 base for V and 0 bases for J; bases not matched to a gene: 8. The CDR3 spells CASSQVSGSGDSYEQYF. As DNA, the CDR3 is TGTGCCAGCAGCCAAGTATCGGGTAGCGGGGACTCCTACGAGCAGTACTTC.

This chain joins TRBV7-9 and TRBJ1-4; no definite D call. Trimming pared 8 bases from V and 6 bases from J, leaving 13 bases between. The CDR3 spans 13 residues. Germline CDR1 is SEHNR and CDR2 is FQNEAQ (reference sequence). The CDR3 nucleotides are TGTGCCAGCCGTCAGATCGTCGATGAAAAACTGTTTTTT. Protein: CASRQIVDEKLFF.

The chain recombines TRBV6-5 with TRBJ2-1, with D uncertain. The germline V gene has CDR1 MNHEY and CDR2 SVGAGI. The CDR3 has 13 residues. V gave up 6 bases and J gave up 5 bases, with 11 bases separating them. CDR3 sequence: CASSSPLNNEQFF. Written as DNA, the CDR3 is TGTGCCAGCAGCTCCCCATTGAACAATGAGCAGTTCTTC.

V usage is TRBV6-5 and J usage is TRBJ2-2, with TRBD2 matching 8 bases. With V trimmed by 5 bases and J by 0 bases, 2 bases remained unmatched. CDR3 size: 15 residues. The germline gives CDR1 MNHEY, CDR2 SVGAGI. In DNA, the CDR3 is TGTGCCAGCAGTCGCGGGGGGACGAACACCGGGGAGCTGTTTTTT. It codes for CASSRGGTNTGELFF.